This is a list of T cell receptor beta chains from one sample in a study of Graves' ophthalmopathy and Graves' hyperthyroidism. Each CDR3 protein is one row after TCRdb ran MiXCR on the multiplex PCR reads. The sample shows about 1.2 million distinct CDR3 sequences, about 38% of them seen only once. Sequenced input: peripheral blood or thyroid tissue (not recorded which). The origin of the receptors is an adult man with Graves' hyperthyroidism. Both conserved end residues are part of each CDR3. The D gene is left open where the match is weak. Some rows have no size entry. The others give once, few or many, or a class for an expanded clone.

V	size	J	D	DNA	CDR3
TRBV7-9	few	TRBJ2-7	-	TGTGCCAGCAGCTTACCCGGCCGATCCTACGAGCAGTACTTC	CASSLPGRSYEQYF
TRBV27	-	TRBJ1-6	-	TGTGCCAGCAGTCCCCAGGGGTATAATTCACCCCTCCACTTT	CASSPQGYNSPLHF
TRBV20-1	-	TRBJ1-2	-	TGCAGTGCTAGAGATTGGATAGGGGAGGACTATGGCTACACCTTC	CSARDWIGEDYGYTF
TRBV29-1	-	TRBJ2-7	-	TGCAGCGTAGCTGTGGTAGCGGAGCCCTACGAGCAGTACTTC	CSVAVVAEPYEQYF
TRBV11-2	many	TRBJ1-2	TRBD1	TGTGCCAGCAGCCAAGGGGGCCAATATGGCTACACCTTC	CASSQGGQYGYTF
TRBV20-1	-	TRBJ2-7	-	TGCAGTGCTAGGGGAGAGACACTTTCTACCTACGAGCATTACTTC	CSARGETLSTYEHYF
TRBV7-2	once	TRBJ2-2	-	TGTGCCAGCAGCCAAGACCGGGACCCCAACACCGGGGAGCTGTTTTTT	CASSQDRDPNTGELFF
TRBV7-9	-	TRBJ1-1	-	TGTGCCAGCAGCTTGGGGGGGGGCTATGGGAACACTGAAGCTTTCTTT	CASSLGGGYGNTEAFF
TRBV7-2	-	TRBJ1-5	TRBD1	TGTGCCAGCAAACAGGGGGGGATTAGCAATCAGCCCCAGCATTTT	CASKQGGISNQPQHF
TRBV10-3	few	TRBJ1-1	-	TGTGCCATCAGTGAGTCAGGGACATCCCAGAACACTGAAGCTTTCTTT	CAISESGTSQNTEAFF
TRBV5-1	few	TRBJ2-7	-	TGCGCCAGCAGCTTGCAGACGGCCGATCCCTCCAAGCAGTACTTC	CASSLQTADPSKQYF
TRBV19	many	TRBJ1-1	-	TGTGCCAGTAGTCCTGAGAACACTGAAGCTTTCTTT	CASSPENTEAFF
TRBV2	few	TRBJ2-7	-	TGTGCCAGCACAAGCATGACCTACGAGCAGTACTTC	CASTSMTYEQYF
TRBV9	-	TRBJ2-2	-	TGTGCCAGCAGCCCGATAGGGGTGCCCGGGGAGCTGTTTTTT	CASSPIGVPGELFF
TRBV11-2	once	TRBJ1-4	-	TGTGCCAGCAGCCGAACGAACAGCTATAATGAAAAACTGTTTTTT	CASSRTNSYNEKLFF
TRBV6-5	many	TRBJ1-6	-	TGTGCCAGCAGTTATGGGGTTAATTCACCCCTCCACTTT	CASSYGVNSPLHF
TRBV7-8	-	TRBJ1-4	-	TGTGCCAGCAGAAGAATGGGGGAGAGTGATGAAAAACTGTTTTTT	CASRRMGESDEKLFF
TRBV2	few	TRBJ2-2	-	TGTGCCAGCAGTGAAGCGCAAGGCAACACCGGGGAGCTGTTTTTT	CASSEAQGNTGELFF
TRBV6-2/TRBV6-3	-	TRBJ1-1	TRBD1	TGTGCCAGCACCCAAGGGACAGGGAACACTGAAGCTTTCTTT	CASTQGTGNTEAFF
TRBV4-3	-	TRBJ2-7	-	TGCGCCAGCAGCTCCCGGGACGGTGGAACCTACGAGCAGTACTTC	CASSSRDGGTYEQYF
TRBV10-3	few	TRBJ2-7	-	TGTGCCAGCCACCTTAGCGGAACCTCCTACGAGCAGTACTTC	CASHLSGTSYEQYF
TRBV15	many	TRBJ1-1	-	TGTGCCACCAGCAGAAGGAGTGGCGGAGACACTGAAGCTTTCTTT	CATSRRSGGDTEAFF
TRBV6-5	-	TRBJ1-1	-	TGTGCCAGCAGTGCTGAGGGTGGATTGAACACTGAAGCTTTCTTT	CASSAEGGLNTEAFF
TRBV2	-	TRBJ2-1	TRBD1	TGTGCCAGCAGCGAACCGGGACAGGGGACCAATGAGCAGTTCTTC	CASSEPGQGTNEQFF
TRBV10-3	many	TRBJ1-6	-	TGTGCCATCAAGGAGGGGGACAATTCACCCCTCCACTTT	CAIKEGDNSPLHF
TRBV4-3	-	TRBJ1-4	-	TGCGCCAGCAGCCACCCTAAGGGTCGGGCCGTTGAAAAACTGTTTTTT	CASSHPKGRAVEKLFF